The rows below give T cell receptor beta chains drawn from one sample of a study of T cells in Graves' hyperthyroidism and ophthalmopathy. TCRdb processed the multiplex PCR reads anew with MiXCR; each CDR3 protein has one entry. This table has about 580,000 distinct CDR3 sequences, approximately 13% appearing once. The sample was blood. These receptors were collected from a woman in her twenties or thirties with Graves' hyperthyroidism that later progressed to Graves' ophthalmopathy. CDR3s include the opening cysteine and the closing phenylalanine or tryptophan. D genes are given only for firm matches. Clone size is shown for a subset of rows, as once, few, many or a class of expanded clone.

D	V	size	J	DNA	CDR3
.	TRBV3-1	many	TRBJ1-5	TGTGCCAGCAGCCTTGGGCAAGTAGGCAATCAGCCCCAGCATTTT	CASSLGQVGNQPQHF
TRBD1	TRBV18	many	TRBJ1-3	TGTGCCAGCTCACCCGGACAGGTGGGACCTGGAAACACCATATATTTT	CASSPGQVGPGNTIYF
.	TRBV7-6	many	TRBJ2-7	TGTGCCAGCAGCTACACGACGGACTCCTATGAGCAGTACTTC	CASSYTTDSYEQYF
.	TRBV28	many	TRBJ1-4	TGTGCCAGCAGTCCCAGAATTGCAACTAATGAAAAACTGTTTTTT	CASSPRIATNEKLFF
.	TRBV20-1	.	TRBJ1-2	TGCAGTGCCCTAGGGGGGGGGGTCGAAACCTATGGCTACACCTTC	CSALGGGVETYGYTF
.	TRBV3-1	many	TRBJ2-1	TGTGCCAGCAGCCAAGGCCTAGCCGGGGAGCAGTTCTTC	CASSQGLAGEQFF
TRBD2	TRBV20-1	many	TRBJ2-5	TGCAGTGCTAGAGTGCTAGCGGAAGAGACCCAGTACTTC	CSARVLAEETQYF
TRBD1	TRBV20-1	few	TRBJ2-7	TGCAGTGCCGCAAGCCGGGACAGAGCCGACTACGAGCAGTACTTC	CSAASRDRADYEQYF
.	TRBV2	many	TRBJ1-5	TGTGCCAGCAGCCAGGACAGACTCAATCAGCCCCAGCATTTT	CASSQDRLNQPQHF
TRBD2	TRBV7-2	.	TRBJ2-1	TGTGCCAGCAGCAAACCAAAAGGGACTAGCGGATCCCAGAGCTCCTACAATGAGCAGTTCTTC	CASSKPKGTSGSQSSYNEQFF
TRBD2	TRBV29-1	.	TRBJ2-4	TGCAGCATGGTGGGACTAGCGGGAGACAATGAGCAGTACTTC	CSMVGLAGDNEQYF
TRBD1	TRBV7-2	many	TRBJ2-1	TGTGCCAGCAGCTTTGACAGGGTTAGTAATGAGCAGTTCTTC	CASSFDRVSNEQFF
.	TRBV30	many	TRBJ1-4	TGTGCCTGGAACCTTTTTTCTAATGAAAAACTGTTTTTT	CAWNLFSNEKLFF
.	TRBV19	.	TRBJ2-5	TGTGCCAGTAGTATAACCTCGACAGGCGCCCCAGTCTTC	CASSITSTGAPVF
TRBD1	TRBV3-1	.	TRBJ1-1	TGTGCCAGCAGCCAAAGGACAGGGGAAGCCTCTGAAGCTTTCTTT	CASSQRTGEASEAFF
.	TRBV14	.	TRBJ1-5	TGTGCCAGCAGCCTCGGAGGGCAGGGATCCTCTAATCAGCCCCAGCATTTT	CASSLGGQGSSNQPQHF
.	TRBV27	.	TRBJ1-2	TGTGCCAGCAGTCCCAGGGCAGGGACGAACTATGGCTACACCTTC	CASSPRAGTNYGYTF
.	TRBV28	few	TRBJ2-3	TGTGCCAGCGAGAGAGTGGCCAGGCCGGATACGCAGTATTTT	CASERVARPDTQYF
.	TRBV30	many	TRBJ2-5	TGTGCCTGGAGTGTTGCGGCGGTCGGGCAGACCCAGTACTTC	CAWSVAAVGQTQYF
.	TRBV24-1	few	TRBJ2-3	TGTGCCACCAGTGATCCCGGGCGGCAAAGCACAGATACGCAGTATTTT	CATSDPGRQSTDTQYF
TRBD1	TRBV12-3/TRBV12-4	few	TRBJ2-5	TGTGCCAGTCGGACAGGGGGCGCCGCCCGAGAGACCCAGTACTTC	CASRTGGAARETQYF
TRBD1	TRBV11-2	many	TRBJ2-1	TGTGCCAGCAGGCCTACTACAGGGGGCTCCTACAATGAGCAGTTCTTC	CASRPTTGGSYNEQFF
TRBD2	TRBV20-1	many	TRBJ2-3	TGCAGTGCTAGGGCCCCAGCGCCCCTTAGCGGGTGGTCGGCAGATACGCAGTATTTT	CSARAPAPLSGWSADTQYF
TRBD1	TRBV18	many	TRBJ1-3	TGTGCCAGCTCACCGGGACAGGGAAACACCATATATTTT	CASSPGQGNTIYF
.	TRBV5-4	many	TRBJ2-5	TGTGCCAGCAGCTTGAAGGATCAAGAGACCCAGTACTTC	CASSLKDQETQYF
.	TRBV12-3/TRBV12-4	many	TRBJ1-5	TGTGCCAGCAGTTTTAGGGTGGCTGAACAGCCCCAGCATTTT	CASSFRVAEQPQHF
TRBD1	TRBV3-1	many	TRBJ1-5	TGTGCCAGCAGCCAGAAACCCACAGGGGGCTCGAATCAGCCCCAGCATTTT	CASSQKPTGGSNQPQHF
.	TRBV5-1	few	TRBJ2-1	TGCGCCAGCAGCGCCTGGGGCGGGGCGAGCTCCTACAATGAGCAGTTCTTC	CASSAWGGASSYNEQFF
.	TRBV7-8	many	TRBJ1-6	TGTGCCAGCAGCTCGAACAGGGACGGTTATAATTCACCCCTCCACTTT	CASSSNRDGYNSPLHF
TRBD2	TRBV2	.	TRBJ2-7	TGTGCCAGCGGCCAGCGGGAGAGGTACGAGCAGTACTTC	CASGQRERYEQYF
.	TRBV5-1	many	TRBJ1-2	TGCGCCAGCAGCTTGGAAGAAGACTATGGCTACACCTTC	CASSLEEDYGYTF
.	TRBV19	many	TRBJ1-4	TGTGCCAGTAGTACTGGACGGACCCCTAATGAAAAACTGTTTTTT	CASSTGRTPNEKLFF
.	TRBV7-9	.	TRBJ2-3	TGTGCCAGCAGCCTGCAGGGCGTGAACACAGATACGCAGTATTTT	CASSLQGVNTDTQYF
TRBD2	TRBV18	.	TRBJ2-3	TGTGCCAGCTCACCTCTGCTCGGGGGACTAAGCACAGATACGCAGTATTTT	CASSPLLGGLSTDTQYF
.	TRBV12-3/TRBV12-4	many	TRBJ2-1	TGTGCCAGCGGGACGGTCTCCTACAATGAGCAGTTCTTC	CASGTVSYNEQFF
.	TRBV12-3/TRBV12-4	many	TRBJ2-7	TGTGCCAGCAGTTTCGGCGGCCACGAGCAGTACTTC	CASSFGGHEQYF
TRBD2	TRBV20-1	many	TRBJ2-2	TGCAGTGCTAGAGATAGAAGCGGGATGAACACCGGGGAGCTGTTTTTT	CSARDRSGMNTGELFF
.	TRBV24-1	many	TRBJ2-1	TGTGCCACCAGTGGAGGGACACCCTACAATGAGCAGTTCTTC	CATSGGTPYNEQFF
TRBD1	TRBV28	few	TRBJ2-7	TGTGCCAGCAGTCCTGGGGACAGGTGGAGCAGCGAGCAGTACTTC	CASSPGDRWSSEQYF
TRBD2	TRBV20-1	few	TRBJ2-3	TGCAGTGCTAGAGATCCAAGCGGGAGACTAAATACGCAGTATTTT	CSARDPSGRLNTQYF
.	TRBV12-3/TRBV12-4	many	TRBJ1-5	TGTGCCAGCAGTTCAGCCAGGGAGACCAATCAGCCCCAGCATTTT	CASSSARETNQPQHF
.	TRBV28	many	TRBJ2-7	TGTGCCATCTCCGGGACAAACGGATTCCACGAGCAGTACTTC	CAISGTNGFHEQYF
TRBD2	TRBV20-1	many	TRBJ2-1	TGCAGTGCTAGAGATGGGACTATCTACAATGAGCAGTTCTTC	CSARDGTIYNEQFF
.	TRBV30	many	TRBJ2-1	TGTGCCTGGAGTGTACATAGCGTTGGTTACAATGAGCAGTTCTTC	CAWSVHSVGYNEQFF
.	TRBV30	.	TRBJ1-5	TGTGCCTGGAACCAGGAGGGGAGAAGCAATCAGCCCCAGCATTTT	CAWNQEGRSNQPQHF
.	TRBV5-1	many	TRBJ1-6	TGCGCCAGCAGCTCGACAGATACTACTTCACCCCTCCACTTT	CASSSTDTTSPLHF
TRBD1	TRBV2	many	TRBJ1-1	TGTGCCAGCCGTAAAACAACTACAGGGGGCACTGAAGCTTTCTTT	CASRKTTTGGTEAFF
.	TRBV18	few	TRBJ2-7	TGTGCCAGCTCACCACAGGGAGCCCCCTACGAGCAGTACTTC	CASSPQGAPYEQYF
.	TRBV7-2	many	TRBJ1-1	TGTGCCAGCAACTCCCTCGTCGTCAGAGGCACTGAAGCTTTCTTT	CASNSLVVRGTEAFF
.	TRBV9	.	TRBJ1-2	TGTGCCAGCAGCACCCGGAGCAGCGAGTATGGCTACACCTTC	CASSTRSSEYGYTF
.	TRBV12-3/TRBV12-4	many	TRBJ1-5	TGTGCCAGCAGTGCCACGGCGGATCAGCCCCAGCATTTT	CASSATADQPQHF
.	TRBV11-2	many	TRBJ2-5	TGTGCCAGCAGCCCGACACCCCAAGAGACCCAGTACTTC	CASSPTPQETQYF
.	TRBV12-5	many	TRBJ1-3	TGTGCTAGTGCTCCCTTGGCCCCTACGGACGGGGACTCTGGAAACACCATATATTTT	CASAPLAPTDGDSGNTIYF
.	TRBV10-3	.	TRBJ1-2	TGTGCCATCAGTGTCAGGGGAGAAGGCTACACCTTC	CAISVRGEGYTF